A selection of T cell receptor beta chains follows, all from one sample in a study of cytomegalovirus exposure and HLA in healthy donors. Repertoires were generated with immunoSEQ multiplex PCR, while TCRdb's copy carries only in-frame clones and drops some. The table lists about 120,000 clones, around 63% of them singletons, with 8% to 10% in the top ten. Sequencing was done on a sample of PBMCs. The receptors here all came from a man aged 40-50 years in good health and CMV-seropositive. Each CDR3 is given with its conserved first and last residue. D genes are given only for firm matches. Some rows mark clone size as missing; the rest say once, few, many or name a class of expanded clone.

d_call	v_call	clone_size	j_call	cdr3_nt	cdr3_aa
TRBD2	TRBV28	once	TRBJ2-2	TGTGCCAGCAGTGGTCCCCTAGCGGGAGTTACCGGGGAGCTGTTTTTT	CASSGPLAGVTGELFF
TRBD1	TRBV27	NA	TRBJ2-3	TGTGCCAGCAGTTTATCGGCAGGGGGCAAGTGGAGCACAGATACGCAGTATTTT	CASSLSAGGKWSTDTQYF
NA	TRBV7-9	NA	TRBJ1-2	TGTGCCAGCAGCCAGCCCGCGCGAGGGAACTATGGCTACACCTTC	CASSQPARGNYGYTF
TRBD1	TRBV28	NA	TRBJ2-7	TGTGCCAGCAGTATTGGACAGGGGATTACCTACGAGCAGTACTTC	CASSIGQGITYEQYF
NA	TRBV4-1	NA	TRBJ2-7	TGCGCCAGCAGCCATCATTTGGGCCAGCAGTACTTC	CASSHHLGQQYF
NA	TRBV18	NA	TRBJ1-2	TGTGCCAGCCGAAGACTCGCAGGGAACGGTGGCTACACCTTC	CASRRLAGNGGYTF
NA	TRBV7-9	NA	TRBJ2-4	TGTGCCAGCAGCTCTCTAGCGAACATTCAGTACTTC	CASSSLANIQYF
TRBD2	TRBV5-1	NA	TRBJ2-5	TGCGCCAGCAGCTTGGGTCCCAGCGGGGGATCCCAAGAGACCCAGTACTTC	CASSLGPSGGSQETQYF
TRBD1	TRBV7-2	NA	TRBJ1-5	TGTGCCAGCAGGGACAGGGATAGCAATCAGCCCCAGCATTTT	CASRDRDSNQPQHF
TRBD2	TRBV14	NA	TRBJ2-5	TGTGCCAGCAGCGGACTAGCGGGAGACCAAGAGACCCAGTACTTC	CASSGLAGDQETQYF
TRBD1	TRBV5-4	few	TRBJ2-7	TGTGCCAGCAGCTTATCGGGACAGGCAGTCGAGGTCCAGTACTTC	CASSLSGQAVEVQYF
TRBD1	TRBV28	NA	TRBJ2-7	TGTGCCAGCAGTTTAGGTACAGGGGTGTACGAGCAGTACTTC	CASSLGTGVYEQYF
TRBD1	TRBV9	few	TRBJ2-5	TGTGCCAGCAGCGACTGGACAGGACAAGAGACCCAGTACTTC	CASSDWTGQETQYF
TRBD1	TRBV9	NA	TRBJ2-1	TGTGCCAGCAGCGTAGCTGTGGGACAGTGGTCCTACAATGAGCAGTTCTTC	CASSVAVGQWSYNEQFF
TRBD2	TRBV7-2	once	TRBJ2-7	TGTGCCAGCAGCCCTTGTGGGGTGAGCGGGAGACGGAGGGGCTACGAGCAGTACTTC	CASSPCGVSGRRRGYEQYF
TRBD1	TRBV6-1	NA	TRBJ1-2	TGTGCCAGCAGACCAGGGACAGACTATGGCTACACCTTC	CASRPGTDYGYTF
NA	TRBV10-3	NA	TRBJ2-2	TGTGCCATCAGTGGCAGGGTTGCTCCTTTCGCGAACACCGGGGAGCTGTTTTTT	CAISGRVAPFANTGELFF
TRBD1	TRBV7-9	few	TRBJ1-1	TGTGCCAGCAGCTACCAGGCAGGGACAGATGAAGCTTTCTTT	CASSYQAGTDEAFF
TRBD2	TRBV5-1	NA	TRBJ2-3	TGCGCCAGCAGCATCCGGACTAGCGGAGGCACAGATACGCAGTATTTT	CASSIRTSGGTDTQYF
NA	TRBV5-1	NA	TRBJ2-5	TGCGCCAGCAGCTTGGCCGCAGATTTCGGGGTGGAGACCCAGTACTTC	CASSLAADFGVETQYF
NA	TRBV7-2	once	TRBJ2-7	TGTGCCAGCACCATTGACGGTGGAGCCTACGAGCAGTACTTC	CASTIDGGAYEQYF
TRBD1	TRBV5-6	few	TRBJ1-1	TGTGCCAGCAGCTTGGTCGGGACAGATGCTTTCTTT	CASSLVGTDAFF
TRBD1	TRBV27	once	TRBJ1-3	TGTGCCAGCCGACCGGGACAGGGGTCTGGAAACACCATATATTTT	CASRPGQGSGNTIYF
TRBD1	TRBV6-6	NA	TRBJ1-6	TGTGCCACCTCGAGGGGGCAGGGTGGCTATAATTCACCCCTCCACTTT	CATSRGQGGYNSPLHF
NA	TRBV28	NA	TRBJ1-2	TGTGCCAGCAGTTCAACAGGGTTCTATGGCTACACCTTC	CASSSTGFYGYTF
TRBD1	TRBV9	NA	TRBJ1-2	TGTGCCAGCAGCGTGAGTTCCGGTGGGACAGGGGGCTCTTATGGCTACACCTTC	CASSVSSGGTGGSYGYTF
TRBD2	TRBV4-3	NA	TRBJ2-3	TGCGCCAGCAGCCAAGACCCCCCAGCGGGAGTGACCACAGATACGCAGTATTTT	CASSQDPPAGVTTDTQYF
NA	TRBV28	NA	TRBJ2-7	TGTGCCAGCAGTTTGGGACACCGCTACGAGCAGTACTTC	CASSLGHRYEQYF